One and the same sample provided the 30 T cell receptor beta chains below, sequenced in a study of blood T cell repertoires in COVID-19. The protocol was immunoSEQ multiplex PCR, while the TCRdb copy is restricted to in-frame clones and leaves out a portion. The data hold approximately 170,000 clones, with about 80% observed a single time. Material: peripheral blood. Every receptor here comes from a man between 65 and 85 years old with active or convalescent COVID-19.

This clone was observed many times. The same CDR3 also results from other DNA sequences found in this sample. The chain employs TRBV5-1 and TRBJ2-5; the D gene is possibly TRBD1 (5 bases). Trimming cost V 4 bases and J 2 bases, with 9 bases left between them. Germline V gene sequence: CDR1 SGHRS, CDR2 YFSETQ. This CDR3 has 13 amino acids. In DNA form, the CDR3 reads TGCGCCAGCAGCCTCCAGGGACAAGAGACCCAGTACTTC. As protein: CASSLQGQETQYF.

The chain has TRBV7-2 and TRBJ1-2, with a weak D call TRBD1 (6 bases). The V gene lost 3 bases and the J gene lost 8 bases, with 22 bases spanning the gap. Per germline, CDR1 SGHTA and CDR2 FQGNSA. CDR3 length: 16 residues. CDR3 loop: CASSFGGKVTVGGYTF. The DNA of the CDR3 is TGTGCCAGCAGCTTTGGGGGCAAGGTCACGGTTGGCGGCTACACCTTC.

The chain combines TRBV27 with TRBJ1-1, with 8 bases matching TRBD1. The CDR3 extends over 15 amino acids. The trim removed 3 bases at V and 2 bases at J, leaving 5 bases unmatched. Germline CDR1 MNHEY, CDR2 SMNVEV (reference sequence). CDR3 sequence reads: CASSLGQALNTEAFF. For the CDR3, the DNA is TGTGCCAGCAGTTTGGGACAGGCCCTCAACACTGAAGCTTTCTTT.

The chain links TRBV2 to TRBJ2-3; TRBD1 matches 7 bases. This CDR3 spans 15 amino acids. The V segment lost 4 bases and the J segment 3 bases; nucleotides outside the gene matches: 7. The germline CDR1 and CDR2 sequences are SNHLY and FYNNEI. CDR3 sequence reads: CASSGPGGRTDTQYF. CDR3 DNA sequence: TGTGCCAGCAGTGGTCCAGGGGGTCGGACAGATACGCAGTATTTT.

The CDR3 bases are TGTGCCAGCAGCCAGACCCTAGCGCACTCCTACGAGCAGTACTTC. Amino acid sequence: CASSQTLAHSYEQYF. V gene TRBV7-9 combines with J gene TRBJ2-7, with D possibly matching TRBD2 (6 bases). There are 15 residues in the CDR3. Germline V CDR1 and CDR2: SEHNR, FQNEAQ (reference sequence). V lost 5 bases and J 0 bases, leaving 14 bases between the germline ends.

The chain uses TRBV20-1 and TRBJ1-1, with TRBD1 matching over 7 bases. Per germline, CDR1 DFQATT and CDR2 SNEGSKA (reference sequence). CDR3 length: 11 amino acids. CDR3 bases: TGCAGCCCTAGGGGGCGCACTGAAGCTTTCTTT. Translated: CSPRGRTEAFF.

J is TRBJ2-7 and V is TRBV7-3; TRBD1 matches at 7 bases. The germline V gene has CDR1 SGHTA and CDR2 FQGTGA. CDR3 length: 13 amino acids. V lost 2 bases, J lost 3 bases, and 1 base stayed unmatched. This CDR3 is CASSLSGGYEQYF. The DNA for the CDR3 is TGTGCCAGCAGCTTATCAGGGGGCTACGAGCAGTACTTC.

This chain joins TRBV6-2 or TRBV6-3 and TRBJ2-1, with 8 bases identical to TRBD2. Germline values: CDR1 MNHEY, CDR2 SVGEGT. The CDR3 is made up of 15 amino acids. Trimming removed 2 bases from V and 7 bases from J; junction bases left unmatched: 7. The CDR3 spells CASSYGRTSKNEQFF. The CDR3 DNA sequence: TGTGCCAGCAGTTACGGTAGGACTAGCAAGAATGAGCAGTTCTTC.

This rearrangement joins TRBV7-2 to TRBJ2-7; possibly TRBD1 for D (6 bases). V was shortened by 5 bases and J by 0 bases, with 17 bases between the two germline ends. This CDR3 has 16 residues. From germline, CDR1 is SGHTA and CDR2 FQGNSA. The CDR3 region is CASSHPGAVRSYEQYF. Here the CDR3 DNA reads TGTGCCAGCAGCCACCCAGGGGCGGTCCGCTCCTACGAGCAGTACTTC.

The chain combines TRBV2 with TRBJ2-7; D possibly corresponds to TRBD1 (6 bases). Between the trimmed V and J ends, which lost 2 bases and 2 bases, there was a span of 13 bases. Germline-derived CDR1 and CDR2 are SNHLY and FYNNEI. The CDR3 is made up of 15 amino acids. CDR3 sequence (DNA): TGTGCCAGCAGTGAAAGGGGCAGGGGCCCCTACGAGCAGTACTTC. Translating gives CASSERGRGPYEQYF. Based on the CDR3 plus reference TRBV2 and TRBJ2-7, the full variable domain is EPEVTQTPSHQVTQMGQEVILRCVPISNHLYFYWYRQILGQKVEFLVSFYNNEISEKSEIFDDQFSVERPDGSNFTLKIRSTKLEDSAMYFCASSERGRGPYEQYFGPGTRLTVT.

This clone was seen only once. The genes are TRBV11-2 and TRBJ2-4; tentative D call: TRBD1 (5 bases). Germline-derived CDR1 and CDR2 are SGHAT and FQNNGV. Trimming took off 0 bases at V and 9 bases at J, with 12 bases between the two ends. The CDR3 runs 14 residues. CDR3 in amino acids: CASSLDGRAGIQYF. Here the CDR3 DNA reads TGTGCCAGCAGCTTAGATGGCAGGGCAGGCATTCAGTACTTC.

The V gene is TRBV7-6, the J gene TRBJ2-3, with a possible D match to TRBD1 (6 bases). Between the trimmed V and J ends, which lost 5 bases and 0 bases, there was a span of 12 bases. CDR1 and CDR2 (germline): SGHVS, FNYEAQ. The CDR3 runs to 15 residues. DNA of the CDR3: TGTGCCAGCAGCGTCCGGGACACGAGCACAGATACGCAGTATTTT. This encodes CASSVRDTSTDTQYF.

The chain recombines TRBV27 with TRBJ1-3, with TRBD1 as a possible D gene (6 bases). The CDR3 is 16 amino acids. Trimming removed 7 bases from V and 2 bases from J, with 18 bases in between. CDR1 is MNHEY and CDR2 is SMNVEV in the germline V gene (reference sequence). The CDR3 nucleotides are TGTGCCAGCACCGACTTAAAACAGGGTACTGGAAACACCATATATTTT. Protein sequence: CASTDLKQGTGNTIYF.

This rearrangement joins TRBV7-2 to TRBJ1-1; tentatively, D is TRBD1 (5 bases). Trimming took 5 bases from V and 2 from J, leaving 12 bases between them. The germline V gene has CDR1 SGHTA and CDR2 FQGNSA. This CDR3 contains 14 residues. The CDR3 sequence: CASSADRINTEAFF. The CDR3 nucleotides are TGTGCCAGCAGCGCCGACAGAATTAACACTGAAGCTTTCTTT.

This rearrangement joins TRBV5-5 to TRBJ1-1, with D perhaps TRBD1 (6 bases). V dropped 1 base and J dropped 1 base, with 11 bases sitting between them. Germline CDR1 reads SGHKS; CDR2 reads YYEKEE (reference sequence). This CDR3 is 15 amino acids long. CDR3 residues: CASSLRGTTNTEAFF. The CDR3 bases are TGTGCCAGCAGCTTGAGGGGGACAACGAACACTGAAGCTTTCTTT.

J is TRBJ1-3 and V is TRBV7-2; tentative D call: TRBD1 (5 bases). V was shortened by 2 bases and J by 0 bases, with 14 bases between the two germline ends. Germline lookup yields CDR1 SGHTA and CDR2 FQGNSA. This CDR3 is 17 amino acids long. In DNA form, the CDR3 reads TGTGCCAGCAGCTTAACTCCTCAGGGCCACTCTGGAAACACCATATATTTT. Amino acids: CASSLTPQGHSGNTIYF.

This clone has more than one count but fewer than ten. In DNA, the CDR3 is TGTGCCAGTAGTGGGTCGGGACATCAATCGGGGAGCTATGGCTACACCTTC. Translation: CASSGSGHQSGSYGYTF. This chain connects TRBV19 to TRBJ1-2, with D tentatively TRBD1 (6 bases). Germline CDR1 LNHDA, CDR2 SQIVND (reference sequence). V lost 5 bases and J 4 bases, leaving 23 bases between the germline ends. The CDR3 covers 17 residues.

The chain has TRBV5-1 and TRBJ1-6; TRBD1 matches 8 bases. The germline V gene encodes CDR1 SGHRS and CDR2 YFSETQ. Trimming removed 1 base from V and 5 bases from J; junction bases left unmatched: 2. This CDR3 region has 15 residues. CDR3 residues: CASSLSGGNNSPLHF. The DNA for the CDR3 is TGCGCCAGCAGCTTGTCAGGGGGCAATAATTCACCCCTCCACTTT.

The rearrangement links TRBV4-3 to TRBJ2-3; 13 nucleotides align to TRBD2. CDR1 and CDR2 (germline): LGHNA, YSLEER. The CDR3 totals 18 residues. J was trimmed by 4 bases and V by 5 bases; bases with no gene match: 12. The CDR3 here is CASSSQPVGTSGADTQYF. CDR3 nucleotide sequence: TGCGCCAGCAGCTCCCAACCCGTCGGGACTAGCGGGGCAGATACGCAGTATTTT.

This clone was seen a handful of times. V and J are TRBV5-1 and TRBJ2-5, with 11 bases matching TRBD2. Germline V gene sequence: CDR1 SGHRS, CDR2 YFSETQ. CDR3 length: 18 amino acids. V shed 3 bases, J shed 4 bases, and the junction held 14 bases outside the gene matches. CDR3 DNA: TGCGCCAGCAGCTCTGGGGAACTAGCGGGGGCTGCGGGAGAGACCCAGTACTTC. This sequence encodes CASSSGELAGAAGETQYF.

The rearrangement joins TRBV29-1 to TRBJ1-5; no clear D gene. Germline values: CDR1 SQVTM, CDR2 ANQGSEA. V was cut by 5 bases and J by 6 bases, with 14 bases left in between. This CDR3 region has 13 residues. CDR3 in amino acids: CSVCEGFGQPQHF. DNA for the CDR3: TGCAGCGTTTGCGAGGGCTTCGGTCAGCCCCAGCATTTT.

This chain links TRBV10-3 with TRBJ1-2; D unclear. The CDR3 totals 15 residues. Germline assignment: CDR1 ENHRY and CDR2 SYGVKD. The V gene lost 3 bases and the J gene lost 0 bases, with 11 bases spanning the gap. Here the CDR3 reads CAISDSVSSNYGYTF. CDR3 in DNA: TGTGCCATCAGTGATTCTGTGAGTTCTAACTATGGCTACACCTTC.

This chain uses TRBV7-2 with TRBJ2-4; TRBD1 is a possible D gene (5 bases). The CDR3 spans 15 residues. The germline V gene has CDR1 SGHTA and CDR2 FQGNSA. Between the trimmed V and J ends, which lost 3 bases and 5 bases, there was a span of 14 bases. In DNA form, the CDR3 reads TGTGCCAGCAGCTTTGTAGGGGCTGGAGAAAACATTCAGTACTTC. As protein: CASSFVGAGENIQYF. Drawing the rest from reference TRBV7-2 and TRBJ2-4, the complete variable domain is GAGVSQSPSNKVTEKGKDVELRCDPISGHTALYWYRQSLGQGLEFLIYFQGNSAPDKSGLPSDRFSAERTGGSVSTLTIQRTQQEDSAVYLCASSFVGAGENIQYFGAGTRLSVL.

This chain connects TRBV5-1 to TRBJ2-5, with 12 bases lining up with TRBD2. Germline lookup yields CDR1 SGHRS and CDR2 YFSETQ. The CDR3 has 18 residues. J was trimmed by 5 bases and V by 5 bases; bases with no gene match: 16. Here the CDR3 DNA reads TGCGCCAGCAGTTTCAGCGCGACTAGCGGGAGTGTCGGGGAGACCCAGTACTTC. Protein: CASSFSATSGSVGETQYF. Full variable domain (remainder filled in from reference TRBV5-1 and TRBJ2-5): KAGVTQTPRYLIKTRGQQVTLSCSPISGHRSVSWYQQTPGQGLQFLFEYFSETQRNKGNFPGRFSGRQFSNSRSEMNVSTLELGDSALYLCASSFSATSGSVGETQYFGPGTRLLVL.

The rearrangement joins TRBV7-2 to TRBJ2-7; TRBD2 aligns across 10 bases. CDR1 SGHTA and CDR2 FQGNSA come from the germline V gene. There are 15 residues in the CDR3. The ends lost 4 bases at V and 5 bases at J; junction bases unmatched: 8. CDR3 protein: CASSSWTSGPDEQYF. CDR3 DNA: TGTGCCAGCAGCTCCTGGACTAGCGGACCGGACGAGCAGTACTTC.

The J gene is TRBJ2-7, the V gene TRBV9, with a weak D call TRBD1 (5 bases). The CDR3 covers 13 residues. Trimming took 3 bases from V and 9 from J, leaving 16 bases between them. The V gene's germline CDR1 is SGDLS and CDR2 YYNGEE. CDR3 sequence: CASSAAGQGMQYF. The CDR3 DNA reads TGTGCCAGCAGCGCGGCAGGGCAGGGTATGCAGTACTTC. The whole variable domain, filled in from reference TRBV9 and TRBJ2-7, reads DSGVTQTPKHLITATGQRVTLRCSPRSGDLSVYWYQQSLDQGLQFLIQYYNGEERAKGNILERFSAQQFPDLHSELNLSSLELGDSALYFCASSAAGQGMQYFGPGTRLTVT.

In DNA, the CDR3 is TGTGCCAGCAGCCAAGCCCCCCACGGTAGCGCCTTAGGGAATGAGCAGTTCTTC. It specifies CASSQAPHGSALGNEQFF. V usage is TRBV14 and J usage is TRBJ2-1, with a possible D match to TRBD2 (5 bases). Trimming shortened V by 1 base and J by 7 bases, and 23 bases separated the two germline ends. The germline V gene encodes CDR1 SGHDN and CDR2 FVKESK. This CDR3 contains 18 residues.

The V gene is TRBV2, the J gene TRBJ2-7; possibly TRBD2 for D (6 bases). V was pared by 3 bases and J by 5 bases, with 14 bases between. The CDR3 sequence is 14 residues long. Germline assignment: CDR1 SNHLY and CDR2 FYNNEI. The CDR3 DNA is TGTGCCAGCAGTGATCGGACTAACCTCGACGAGCAGTACTTC. Translating it yields CASSDRTNLDEQYF.

The chain employs TRBV7-2 and TRBJ1-3; 11 bases align to TRBD1. The V and J ends lost 5 bases and 4 bases, in that order; junction bases with no gene match: 4. This CDR3 comprises 15 residues. Germline V gene lookup returns CDR1 SGHTA and CDR2 FQGNSA. CDR3: CASSTRTGGGNTIYF. In nucleotides, the CDR3 is TGTGCCAGCAGCACCCGGACAGGGGGCGGAAACACCATATATTTT.

The rearrangement uses TRBV7-2 and TRBJ2-5; 15 bases match TRBD2. The CDR3 spans 16 residues. Germline CDR1 SGHTA, CDR2 FQGNSA. V was clipped by 3 bases and J by 1 base; unmatched bases: 0. In DNA form, the CDR3 reads TGTGCCAGCAGCTTGGGACTAGCGGGGGGCCAAGAGACCCAGTACTTC. Translated: CASSLGLAGGQETQYF.